This TCR beta chain was profiled in a study of blood T cell dynamics during melanoma immunotherapy. At the level of the study: First-line therapy was either pembrolizumab or nivolumab with ipilimumab for metastatic melanoma.

This clone was found a few times. Its antigen is not identified. Specified time point: pre-treatment baseline. This CDR3 spans 17 amino acids. The V gene's germline CDR1 is LGHNA and CDR2 YSLEER. Losses at the gene ends were 0 bases for V and 6 bases for J; bases not matched to a gene: 10. The study's findings and limits: The study could not tell melanoma-specific clones from general immune activation.

Assay used: immunoSEQ multiplex PCR; TCRdb lists only in-frame clones, some missing. The sample consists of about 14,000 clones, 86% of them appearing once. The sample was blood, taken from a patient treated with checkpoint blockade. The clonotype was recovered from a human donor with melanoma. The chain carries TRBV4-3 and TRBJ2-7; 11 positions agree with TRBD2. The CDR3 here is CASSQESSGGKWGEQYV. The CDR3 DNA follows: TGCGCCAGCAGCCAAGAGTCTAGCGGGGGGAAATGGGGCGAGCAGTACGTC.